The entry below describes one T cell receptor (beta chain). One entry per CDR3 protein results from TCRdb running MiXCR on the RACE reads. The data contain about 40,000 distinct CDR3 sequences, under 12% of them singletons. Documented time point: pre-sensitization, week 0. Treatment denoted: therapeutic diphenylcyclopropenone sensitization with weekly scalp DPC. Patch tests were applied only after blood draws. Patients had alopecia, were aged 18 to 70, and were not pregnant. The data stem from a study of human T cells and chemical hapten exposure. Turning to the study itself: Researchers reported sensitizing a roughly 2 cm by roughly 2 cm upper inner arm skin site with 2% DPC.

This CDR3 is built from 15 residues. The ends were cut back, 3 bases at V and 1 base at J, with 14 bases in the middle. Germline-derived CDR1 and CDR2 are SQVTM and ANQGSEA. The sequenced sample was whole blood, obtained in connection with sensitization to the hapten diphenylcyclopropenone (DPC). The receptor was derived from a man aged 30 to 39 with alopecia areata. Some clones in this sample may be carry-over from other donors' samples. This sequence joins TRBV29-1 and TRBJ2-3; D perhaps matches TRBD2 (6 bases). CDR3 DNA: TGCAGCGTTGATTGGGGGGACCGAGGCACAGATACGCAGTATTTT. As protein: CSVDWGDRGTDTQYF.